The 18 T cell receptor beta chains listed next were all sequenced from one sample in a study of blood T cell repertoires in COVID-19. Assay used: immunoSEQ multiplex PCR; TCRdb lists only in-frame clones, some missing. The sample carries about 330,000 clones, 87% recorded once. Input material: PBMCs or T cells enriched from blood (not recorded which). These receptors all stem from a woman aged 25-40 years who had recovered from COVID-19.

As to this clone: Other nucleotide sequences from this sample produce the same CDR3. The chain recombines TRBV9 with TRBJ1-1; 8 bases fit TRBD1. The CDR3 loop spans 15 amino acids. V shed 2 bases, J shed 0 bases, and the junction held 3 bases outside the gene matches. Germline-derived CDR1 and CDR2 are SGDLS and YYNGEE. CDR3 residues: CASSVEGQVNTEAFF. The CDR3, as DNA: TGTGCCAGCAGCGTGGAGGGACAGGTGAACACTGAAGCTTTCTTT.

V is TRBV14 and J is TRBJ2-7; TRBD2 is a possible D gene (6 bases). Trimming removed 4 bases from V and 2 bases from J, with 15 bases in between. CDR1 is SGHDN, CDR2 FVKESK, per germline. The CDR3 loop spans 15 amino acids. The CDR3 DNA is TGTGCCAGCAGCCTTTGGGGACGGGGGACCTACGAGCAGTACTTC. Protein: CASSLWGRGTYEQYF.

This chain joins TRBV30 and TRBJ1-5, with 12 bases identical to TRBD1. Germline V gene lookup returns CDR1 GTSNPN and CDR2 SVGIG (reference sequence). J lost 6 bases, V lost 0 bases, and 3 bases had no gene match. This CDR3 contains 15 residues. The CDR3 DNA reads as TGTGCCTGGAGTGTGGGACAGGGGGCCGGTCAGCCCCAGCATTTT. Its translation: CAWSVGQGAGQPQHF.

This rearrangement joins TRBV5-4 to TRBJ1-3; a possible D gene is TRBD1 (6 bases). CDR1 is SGHNT and CDR2 is YYREEE in the germline V gene (reference sequence). The length of the CDR3 is 17 residues. Trimming took off 2 bases at V and 0 bases at J, with 15 bases between the two ends. Written as DNA, the CDR3 is TGTGCCAGCAGCTTTTGGGCAGGGACATACTCTGGAAACACCATATATTTT. Amino acid sequence: CASSFWAGTYSGNTIYF.

The CDR3 DNA sequence: TGTGCCAGCAGCCCAGAGGGCACTATAATTCACCCCCTCCACTTT. Translation: CASSPEGTIIHPLHF. The rearrangement uses TRBV9 and TRBJ1-6; D unclear. The V end was cut by 4 bases, the J end by 13 bases, with 21 bases between. The germline V gene encodes CDR1 SGDLS and CDR2 YYNGEE. This CDR3 has 15 amino acids.

The rearrangement joins TRBV4-3 to TRBJ2-3, with 8 bases lining up with TRBD2. The CDR3 consists of 17 residues. Germline V gene sequence: CDR1 LGHNA, CDR2 YSLEER. V was pared by 2 bases and J by 0 bases, with 7 bases of the junction left unmatched. The chain's CDR3 is CASSQTLRGGSTDTQYF. For the CDR3, the DNA is TGCGCCAGCAGCCAAACCCTCCGGGGGGGTAGCACAGATACGCAGTATTTT.

The V call is TRBV29-1, the J call TRBJ2-3; no clear D gene. The V and J ends lost 3 bases and 4 bases respectively, with 20 bases between them. The CDR3 contains 16 residues. Germline-derived CDR1 and CDR2 are SQVTM and ANQGSEA. This CDR3 reads CSVESVPRPIPDTQYF. The CDR3 nucleotides read TGCAGCGTTGAGAGTGTCCCCCGTCCCATTCCAGATACGCAGTATTTT.

The CDR3 spells CASTLGGGGNQPQHF. Here the CDR3 DNA reads TGTGCCAGCACCCTGGGGGGGGGCGGAAATCAGCCCCAGCATTTT. This rearrangement joins TRBV6-5 to TRBJ1-5; a weak D match, TRBD1 (6 bases). Germline values: CDR1 MNHEY, CDR2 SVGAGI. This CDR3 has 15 residues. The V gene lost 7 bases and the J gene lost 4 bases, with 17 bases spanning the gap.

The V gene is TRBV2, the J gene TRBJ1-5, with D perhaps TRBD1 (6 bases). The V and J ends lost 2 bases and 4 bases respectively, with 9 bases between them. CDR1 and CDR2 (germline): SNHLY, FYNNEI. The CDR3 is made up of 14 amino acids. The CDR3 region is CASSESQGNQPQHF. CDR3 coding DNA: TGTGCCAGCAGTGAAAGTCAGGGGAATCAGCCCCAGCATTTT. The entire variable domain, with the rest obtained from reference TRBV2 and TRBJ1-5, is as follows: EPEVTQTPSHQVTQMGQEVILRCVPISNHLYFYWYRQILGQKVEFLVSFYNNEISEKSEIFDDQFSVERPDGSNFTLKIRSTKLEDSAMYFCASSESQGNQPQHFGDGTRLSIL.

V and J are TRBV30 and TRBJ2-7; tentatively, D is TRBD1 (7 bases). Germline V gives CDR1 GTSNPN, CDR2 SVGIG (reference sequence). The CDR3 has 14 residues. V was trimmed by 4 bases and J by 3 bases, leaving 16 bases between them. The CDR3 protein is CAWTSDRDFYEQYF. DNA of the CDR3: TGTGCCTGGACCTCAGACAGGGACTTCTACGAGCAGTACTTC.

This clone was detected once. This chain links TRBV6-1 with TRBJ2-3; D unclear. Looked up from germline, CDR1 is MNHNS and CDR2 is SASEGT. V was shortened by 0 bases and J by 2 bases, with 3 bases between the two germline ends. The CDR3 loop spans 13 amino acids. CDR3 in DNA: TGTGCCAGCAGTGAAGCCTACACAGATACGCAGTATTTT. Its protein product is CASSEAYTDTQYF.

Written as DNA, the CDR3 is TGCGCCAGCGGGGGCGGGACGGGACAGGGTCCTTCGAACACTGAAGCTTTCTTT. Amino acids: CASGGGTGQGPSNTEAFF. The genes are TRBV5-1 and TRBJ1-1; 9 bases agree with TRBD1. The V gene end was trimmed by 7 bases and the J gene end by 1 base; junction bases not matched to a gene: 17. The germline CDR1 and CDR2 sequences are SGHRS and YFSETQ. The CDR3 is 18 residues long.

The CDR3 nucleotides read TGTGCCAGCAGCCCATCGACAGGGTATCAGCCCCAGCATTTT. Residues: CASSPSTGYQPQHF. This rearrangement joins TRBV7-8 to TRBJ1-5; TRBD1 agrees at 7 bases. The ends lost 5 bases at V and 5 bases at J; junction bases unmatched: 6. Germline V CDR1 and CDR2: SGHVS, FQNEAQ. The CDR3 sequence is 14 residues long. The variable domain in full, completed from reference TRBV7-8 and TRBJ1-5, reads GAGVSQSPRYKVAKRGQDVALRCDPISGHVSLFWYQQALGQGPEFLTYFQNEAQLDKSGLPSDRFFAERPEGSVSTLKIQRTQQEDSAVYLCASSPSTGYQPQHFGDGTRLSIL.

This chain uses TRBV9 with TRBJ2-4; D might be TRBD2 (5 bases). The germline V and J ends were trimmed by 3 bases and 10 bases, with 14 bases remaining between them. CDR1 and CDR2 from the germline V gene are SGDLS and YYNGEE. CDR3 size: 13 residues. CDR3 in amino acids: CASSAAERAIQYF. CDR3 DNA sequence: TGTGCCAGCAGCGCGGCAGAGAGGGCTATTCAGTACTTC.

This chain joins TRBV4-2 and TRBJ2-7; no clear D. CDR1 is LGHNA, CDR2 YNFKEQ, per germline. The CDR3 totals 15 residues. V lost 0 bases and J lost 3, with 12 bases in between. CDR3 region: CASSQDLGQIYEQYF. The CDR3 bases are TGTGCCAGCAGCCAAGATCTTGGGCAGATCTACGAGCAGTACTTC.

The chain combines TRBV18 with TRBJ2-1; 7 positions agree with TRBD2. Germline assignment: CDR1 KGHSH and CDR2 LQKENI. V lost 3 bases and J lost 8; bases outside the gene matches: 7. CDR3 length: 14 residues. The CDR3 sequence: CASSPLSGVYEQFF. CDR3 nucleotides: TGTGCCAGCTCACCTCTGAGCGGGGTTTATGAGCAGTTCTTC.

The chain uses TRBV28 and TRBJ1-1; TRBD1 matches 7 bases. Unmatched junction bases numbered 3, after V lost 5 bases and J lost 0 bases. The CDR3 has 14 amino acids. CDR1 is MDHEN and CDR2 is SYDVKM in the germline V gene. In DNA form, the CDR3 reads TGTGCCAGCAGTCCGGGACAGATGAACACTGAAGCTTTCTTT. Translated: CASSPGQMNTEAFF.

The rearrangement joins TRBV6-5 to TRBJ2-2; D uncertain. Germline CDR1 is MNHEY and CDR2 is SVGAGI. V gave up 8 bases and J gave up 6 bases, with 13 bases separating them. The CDR3 is made up of 13 amino acids. The CDR3: CASLPGRPGELFF. The CDR3 DNA sequence: TGTGCCAGCCTCCCCGGTCGCCCCGGGGAGCTGTTTTTT.